The 31 T cell receptor gamma chains given below trace back to one sample, sequenced in a study of gamma-delta T cells after stem cell transplantation. TCRdb reanalyzed the RT-PCR reads using CATT. This table holds 3,200 or so gamma-chain clones, roughly 5.3% found once. Material: gamma-delta T cells. The receptors were sampled from a human donor. It is not recorded whose cells these are; they may come from a transplant donor.

This clone occurred a few times. Given a much more abundant clone one base away, this may be a read error. Other nucleotide sequences in the sample specify the same CDR3. The V call is TRGV9, the J call TRGJP. CDR1 is GITISATS, CDR2 ISYDGTV, per germline (reference sequence). The CDR3 consists of 15 residues. With 4 bases clipped from V and 7 bases from J, the junction kept 4 bases outside the gene matches. CDR3 DNA sequence: TGTGCCTTGTGGGACGTGGAGTTGGGCAAAAAAATCAAGGTATTT. It specifies CALWDVELGKKIKVF.

Remarks on this clone: It may be a read error: a sequence one base away is much more abundant. V usage is TRGV9 and J usage is TRGJ1 or TRGJ2. This CDR3 region has 13 residues. Germline trimming cut 2 bases from V and 3 bases from J; bases unmatched to any gene: 4. Looked up from germline, CDR1 is GITISATS and CDR2 is ISYDGTV (reference sequence). CDR3 protein: CALWEALYYKKLF. As DNA, the CDR3 is TGTGCCTTGTGGGAGGCCCTTTATTATAAGAAACTCTTT.

This clone was counted between two and nine times. The chain couples TRGV9 to TRGJP. The CDR3 consists of 15 residues. V gave up 3 bases and J gave up 9 bases; unmatched junction bases: 5. CDR1 GITISATS and CDR2 ISYDGTV come from the germline V gene (reference sequence). In DNA, the CDR3 is TGTGCCTTGTGGGAGTTAGGGTTGGGCAAAAAAATCAAGGTATTT. This gives the protein CALWELGLGKKIKVF.

Worth noting for this clone: The protein in this entry is translated from the DNA; at residue 3 it differs from the protein listed in TCRdb. V gene TRGV3 combines with J gene TRGJ1 or TRGJ2. The length of the CDR3 is 17 residues. Germline loops: CDR1 VTNTFY, CDR2 YDVSTARD (reference sequence). The CDR3 DNA reads as TGTGCCGCCTGGGACGGCCGCTTCCGTCCATATTATTATAAGAAACTCTTT. It encodes CAAWDGRFRPYYYKKLF.

By sample share, this clone is medium-sized. The chain combines TRGV9 with TRGJP1. The germline gives CDR1 GITISATS, CDR2 ISYDGTV (reference sequence). The CDR3 spans 15 residues. V lost 2 bases to trimming and J lost 0 bases; unmatched junction nucleotides: 3. The CDR3 loop is CALWEGYTTGWFKIF. The CDR3, as DNA: TGTGCCTTGTGGGAGGGCTATACCACTGGTTGGTTCAAGATATTT.

In its sample, this clone is large. J is TRGJP2 and V is TRGV9. V shed 0 bases and J 4 bases; nucleotides not matched to a gene: 5. The CDR3 has 15 amino acids. The germline V gene has CDR1 GITISATS and CDR2 ISYDGTV (reference sequence). Here the CDR3 DNA reads TGTGCCTTGTGGGAGGTGAGGGTTAGTGATTGGATCAAGACGTTT. Protein: CALWEVRVSDWIKTF.

With respect to this clone: This likely stems from a read error, as it lies one base from a far larger clone. Other DNA sequences in the sample encode the same CDR3. This chain uses TRGV9 with TRGJP. Germline assignment: CDR1 GITISATS and CDR2 ISYDGTV (reference sequence). The CDR3 has 16 amino acids. V lost 2 bases to trimming and J lost 6 bases; unmatched junction nucleotides: 4. CDR3 amino acids: CALWEARELGKKIKVF. CDR3 DNA sequence: TGTGCCTTGTGGGAGGCCCGAGAGTTGGGCAAAAAAATCAAGGTATTT.

This clone was detected only a few times. Since a far larger clone is one base different, this is likely a read error. Other DNA sequences in the same sample also yield this CDR3. This chain links TRGV2 with TRGJ1 or TRGJ2. The germline V gene encodes CDR1 EGSNGY and CDR2 YDSYNSKV. The CDR3 is 14 amino acids. The CDR3 sequence: CATWDGLEDNKKLF. The DNA for the CDR3 is TGCGCCACCTGGGACGGACTTGAAGATAATAAGAAACTCTTT.

This clone is judged medium-sized. The rearrangement links TRGV8 to TRGJP1. The CDR3 is 12 residues long. Trimming removed 6 bases from V and 2 bases from J; junction bases left unmatched: 0. The germline V gene encodes CDR1 VENAVY and CDR2 YDSYNSRV. The CDR3, as DNA: TGTGCCACCTGGACCACTGGTTGGTTCAAGATATTT. Amino acids: CATWTTGWFKIF.

Regarding this clone: The amino acid sequence in TCRdb belongs to a much larger clone and departs from this DNA's translation at residue 10, likely a sequencing read error; the sequence shown is translated from the DNA. The V gene is TRGV9, the J gene TRGJP. This CDR3 has 17 amino acids. Looked up from germline, CDR1 is GITISATS and CDR2 is ISYDGTV (reference sequence). The CDR3 spells CALWEPPAEFGKKIKVF. The CDR3 coding sequence is TGTGCCTTGTGGGAGCCCCCCGCGGAGTTTGGCAAAAAAATCAAGGTATTT.

This clone was counted only a few times. One junction end does not reproduce the germline sequence, and a read error may be involved. Other nucleotide sequences from this sample produce the same CDR3. J is TRGJ1 or TRGJ2 and V is TRGV3. This CDR3 region has 12 residues. Germline V gene data show CDR1 as VTNTFY and CDR2 as YDVSTARD (reference sequence). The CDR3 DNA reads as TGTGCCACCTGGGGACCCAGTTATAAGAAACTCTTC. Translated, it gives CATWGPSYKKLF.

This clone was seen a handful of times. The chain couples TRGV9 to TRGJ1 or TRGJ2. The germline V gene has CDR1 GITISATS and CDR2 ISYDGTV (reference sequence). V trimming: 4 bases; J trimming: 3 bases; junction bases outside the gene matches: 9. The CDR3 is 14 residues long. The CDR3, as DNA: TGTGCCTTGTGGGATGGGGGCCCTTATTATAAGAAACTCTTT. Translation gives CALWDGGPYYKKLF.

By share, this clone counts as medium-sized (0.01 to 0.1%). The chain links TRGV4 to TRGJP2. V lost 3 bases, J lost 2 bases, and 0 bases stayed unmatched. Germline assignment: CDR1 EGSTGY and CDR2 YDSYTSSV. This CDR3 has 13 residues. CDR3 in DNA: TGTGCCACCTGGGATAGTAGTGATTGGATCAAGACGTTT. Protein product: CATWDSSDWIKTF.

The sample holds a few counts of this clone. DNA and listed protein disagree at residue 8, so the protein shown here was translated from the DNA. CDR3 sequence reads: CALWEVGAELGKKIKVF. The CDR3 region has the DNA TGTGCCTTGTGGGAGGTGGGGGCAGAGTTGGGCAAAAAAATCAAGGTATTT. J is TRGJP and V is TRGV9. CDR3 size: 17 residues. CDR1 and CDR2 from the germline V gene are GITISATS and ISYDGTV (reference sequence). V was clipped by 0 bases and J by 6 bases; unmatched bases: 5.

This clone is labeled as medium-sized. Other nucleotide sequences from this sample produce the same CDR3. The chain links TRGV2 to TRGJP2. V lost 1 base and J lost 0; bases outside the gene matches: 8. There are 17 residues in the CDR3. The germline CDR1 and CDR2 sequences are EGSNGY and YDSYNSKV. CDR3 amino acids: CATWDGLFNSSDWIKTF. The CDR3 bases are TGTGCCACCTGGGACGGCCTTTTCAATAGTAGTGATTGGATCAAGACGTTT.

This clone was seen only a few times. Other DNA sequences in the sample encode the same CDR3. The rearrangement uses TRGV9 and TRGJP. This CDR3 is 16 amino acids long. After removal of 2 bases from V and 7 bases from J, the junction contained 5 bases not matched to a gene. Germline V gene data show CDR1 as GITISATS and CDR2 as ISYDGTV (reference sequence). The CDR3 spells CALWEAPELGKKIKVF. The CDR3 DNA reads TGTGCCTTGTGGGAGGCTCCTGAGTTGGGCAAAAAAATCAAGGTATTT.

V is TRGV9 and J is TRGJP. There are 17 residues in the CDR3. V shed 2 bases, J shed 6 bases, and the junction held 7 bases outside the gene matches. Germline-derived CDR1 and CDR2 are GITISATS and ISYDGTV (reference sequence). The CDR3 nucleotides are TGTGCCTTGTGGGAGGGCCATCGAGAGTTGGGCAAAAAAATCAAGGTATTT. It yields the protein CALWEGHRELGKKIKVF.

This clone has only a few counts. A much larger clonotype is one base distant, so this may be a read error. V gene TRGV4 combines with J gene TRGJ1 or TRGJ2. This CDR3 has 15 residues. In germline, CDR1 is EGSTGY, CDR2 YDSYTSSV. CDR3: CAAWDGPKNYYKKLF. CDR3 DNA sequence: TGTGCCGCCTGGGATGGACCCAAGAATTATTATAAGAAACTCTTT.

Note on this clone: Given a far larger clone just one base away, this is likely a sequencing read error. The chain combines TRGV9 with TRGJP. Matching the DNA end better, TRGJP1 makes the J call doubtful. Germline lookup yields CDR1 GITISATS and CDR2 ISYDGTV (reference sequence). There are 15 residues in the CDR3. The CDR3 nucleotides are TGTGCCTTGTGGGAGGTTGAGTTGGGCAAAAAAATCAAGATATTT. Translating it yields CALWEVELGKKIKIF.

Within the sample, this clone is medium-sized. Other nucleotide sequences in the sample specify the same CDR3. The rearrangement links TRGV9 to TRGJP. The length of the CDR3 is 18 residues. Looked up from germline, CDR1 is GITISATS and CDR2 is ISYDGTV (reference sequence). The V and J ends lost 0 bases and 6 bases, in that order; junction bases with no gene match: 8. DNA for the CDR3: TGTGCCTTGTGGGAGGTGTTAACAGCAGAGTTGGGCAAAAAAATCAAGGTATTT. This encodes CALWEVLTAELGKKIKVF.

This clone qualifies as medium-sized (0.01 to 0.1%). CDR3 amino acids: CATWDGRSDWIKTF. The CDR3 nucleotides read TGTGCCACCTGGGACGGGCGGAGTGATTGGATCAAGACGTTT. V usage is TRGV2 and J usage is TRGJP2. The CDR3 spans 14 residues. CDR1 and CDR2 (germline): EGSNGY, YDSYNSKV. The V and J ends lost 0 bases and 5 bases, in that order; junction bases with no gene match: 3.

This clone turned up a few times. A far larger clone is one base from this, pointing to a likely read error. The gene calls are TRGV3 and TRGJ1 or TRGJ2. The CDR3 extends over 14 amino acids. CDR1 VTNTFY and CDR2 YDVSTARD come from the germline V gene (reference sequence). CDR3 DNA sequence: TGTACCACCTGGGACAGGCCATGGGATTATAAGAAACTCTTT. This translates into CTTWDRPWDYKKLF.

This chain connects TRGV4 to TRGJ1 or TRGJ2. The CDR3 consists of 14 residues. V gave up 4 bases and J gave up 2 bases; unmatched junction bases: 8. Germline assignment: CDR1 EGSTGY and CDR2 YDSYTSSV. CDR3 nucleotides: TGTGCCACCTGGGACGGCAGTGATTATTATAAGAAACTCTTT. This codes for CATWDGSDYYKKLF.

In this sample, this clone turned up a few times. One end of the junction is discordant with germline, which a read error may explain. V and J are TRGV2 and TRGJ1 or TRGJ2. Germline V gives CDR1 EGSNGY, CDR2 YDSYNSKV. The CDR3 consists of 14 residues. The CDR3 nucleotides are TGTGCCACCTGGGACGGGCCAGATTACTATAAGAAACTCTTT. It codes for CATWDGPDYYKKLF.

This clone rates as medium-sized. The rearrangement links TRGV9 to TRGJP. Germline assignment: CDR1 GITISATS and CDR2 ISYDGTV (reference sequence). V was clipped by 0 bases and J by 6 bases; unmatched bases: 5. This CDR3 spans 17 amino acids. The CDR3 protein is CALWEVKGELGKKIKVF. DNA for the CDR3: TGTGCCTTGTGGGAGGTGAAAGGAGAGTTGGGCAAAAAAATCAAGGTATTT.

This clone occurred a few times. A much larger clonotype is one base distant, so this may be a read error. Other DNA sequences in this specimen translate into the identical CDR3. This rearrangement joins TRGV9 to TRGJP. Germline-derived CDR1 and CDR2 are GITISATS and ISYDGTV (reference sequence). V lost 0 bases and J lost 4; bases outside the gene matches: 3. This CDR3 region has 17 residues. The CDR3 loop reads CALWEVRQELGKKIKVF. In nucleotides, the CDR3 is TGTGCCTTGTGGGAGGTGCGACAAGAGTTGGGCAAAAAAATCAAGGTATTT.

This clone was seen a handful of times. A much larger clone differs from this one at a single base, so this may be a read error. Other DNA sequences in the sample encode the same CDR3. The gene calls are TRGV9 and TRGJP. The ends lost 0 bases at V and 6 bases at J; junction bases unmatched: 5. The CDR3 covers 17 residues. CDR1 and CDR2 from the germline V gene are GITISATS and ISYDGTV (reference sequence). CDR3 DNA: TGTGCCTTGTGGGAGGTGCGTCGAGAGTTGGGCAAAAAAATCAAGGTATTT. This translates into CALWEVRRELGKKIKVF.

By frequency in the sample, this clone is medium-sized (0.01 to 0.1%). This sequence joins TRGV2 and TRGJ1 or TRGJ2. In germline, CDR1 is EGSNGY, CDR2 YDSYNSKV. The J segment lost 4 bases and the V segment lost 0 bases, leaving 6 bases of the junction unmatched. The CDR3 sequence is 14 residues long. CDR3: CATWDGLKYYKKLF. CDR3 DNA sequence: TGTGCCACCTGGGACGGGCTTAAGTATTATAAGAAACTCTTT.

The table lists this clone with a few counts. The chain has TRGV9 and TRGJ1 or TRGJ2. Per germline, CDR1 GITISATS and CDR2 ISYDGTV (reference sequence). CDR3 size: 16 residues. Trimming took 3 bases from V and 2 from J; bases not matched to a gene: 13. CDR3 amino acids: CALWEIPRFHYYKKLF. The CDR3 DNA reads TGTGCCTTGTGGGAGATCCCAAGATTCCATTATTATAAGAAACTCTTT.

The table lists this clone with a few counts. The chain recombines TRGV9 with TRGJ1 or TRGJ2. The V segment lost 0 bases and the J segment 12 bases; nucleotides outside the gene matches: 8. Germline assignment: CDR1 GITISATS and CDR2 ISYDGTV (reference sequence). This CDR3 has 12 residues. CDR3 nucleotide sequence: TGTGCCTTGTGGGAGGTGTACGGTGGGAAACTCTTT. This translates into CALWEVYGGKLF.

The chain employs TRGV9 and TRGJP. V trimming: 6 bases; J trimming: 4 bases; junction bases outside the gene matches: 3. CDR3 length: 15 residues. Germline CDR1 and CDR2: GITISATS and ISYDGTV (reference sequence). The CDR3 DNA reads as TGTGCCTTGTGGCCACAAGAGTTGGGCAAAAAAATCAAGGTATTT. Amino acids: CALWPQELGKKIKVF.